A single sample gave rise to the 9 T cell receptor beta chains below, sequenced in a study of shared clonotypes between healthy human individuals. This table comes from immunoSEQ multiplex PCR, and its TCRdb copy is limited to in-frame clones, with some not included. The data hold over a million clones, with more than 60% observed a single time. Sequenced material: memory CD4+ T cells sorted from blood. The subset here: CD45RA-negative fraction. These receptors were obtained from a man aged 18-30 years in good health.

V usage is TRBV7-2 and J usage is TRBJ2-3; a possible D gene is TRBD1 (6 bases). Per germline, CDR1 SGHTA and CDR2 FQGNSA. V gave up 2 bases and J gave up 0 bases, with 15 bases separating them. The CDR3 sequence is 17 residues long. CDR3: CASSLLGVGASTDTQYF. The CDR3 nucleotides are TGTGCCAGCAGCTTACTGGGGGTGGGGGCGAGCACAGATACGCAGTATTTT.

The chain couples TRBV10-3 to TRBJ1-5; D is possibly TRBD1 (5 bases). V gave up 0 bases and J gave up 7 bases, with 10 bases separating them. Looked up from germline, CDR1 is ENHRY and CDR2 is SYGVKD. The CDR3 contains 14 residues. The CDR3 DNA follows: TGTGCCATCAGTGAGTCAGCGGGGGAACAGCCCCAGCATTTT. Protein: CAISESAGEQPQHF.

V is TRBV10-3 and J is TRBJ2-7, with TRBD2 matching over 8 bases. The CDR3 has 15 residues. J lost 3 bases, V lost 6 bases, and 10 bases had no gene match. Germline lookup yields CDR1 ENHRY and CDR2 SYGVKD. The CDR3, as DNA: TGTGCCATCAGCGGGCGCGCGGGGGGTATCTACGAGCAGTACTTC. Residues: CAISGRAGGIYEQYF.

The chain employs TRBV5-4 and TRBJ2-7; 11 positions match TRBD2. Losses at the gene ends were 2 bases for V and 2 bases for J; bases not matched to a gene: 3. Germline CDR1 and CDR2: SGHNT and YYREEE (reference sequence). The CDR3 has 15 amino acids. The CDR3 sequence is CASSLKLAGAYEQYF. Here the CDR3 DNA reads TGTGCCAGCAGCTTAAAACTAGCGGGAGCCTACGAGCAGTACTTC.

The CDR3 DNA reads TGTGCCAGCAGCTTGACAGGGGCTAACTATGGCTACACCTTC. It yields the protein CASSLTGANYGYTF. This rearrangement joins TRBV5-6 to TRBJ1-2, with TRBD1 identical over 7 bases. V lost 1 base, J lost 0 bases, and 0 bases stayed unmatched. Per germline, CDR1 SGHDT and CDR2 YYEEEE. This CDR3 is built from 14 residues.

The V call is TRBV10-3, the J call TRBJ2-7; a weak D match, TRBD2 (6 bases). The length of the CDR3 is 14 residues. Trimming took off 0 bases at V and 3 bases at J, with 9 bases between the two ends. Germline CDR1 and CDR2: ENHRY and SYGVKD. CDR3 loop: CAISESGRFYEQYF. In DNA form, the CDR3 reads TGTGCCATCAGTGAGTCTGGGAGGTTCTACGAGCAGTACTTC.

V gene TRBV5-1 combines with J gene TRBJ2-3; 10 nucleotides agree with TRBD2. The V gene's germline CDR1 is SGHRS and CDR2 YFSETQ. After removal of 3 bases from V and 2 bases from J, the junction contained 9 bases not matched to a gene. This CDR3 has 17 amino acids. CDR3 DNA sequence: TGCGCCAGCAGCTCCTCCGCAGCGGGGGGGGCCACAGATACGCAGTATTTT. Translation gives CASSSSAAGGATDTQYF.

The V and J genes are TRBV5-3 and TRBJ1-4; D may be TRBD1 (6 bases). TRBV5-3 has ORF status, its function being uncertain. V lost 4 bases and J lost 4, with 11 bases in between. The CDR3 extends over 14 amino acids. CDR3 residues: CARSRGHHNEKLFF. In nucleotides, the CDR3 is TGTGCCAGAAGCCGGGGACACCATAATGAAAAACTGTTTTTT.

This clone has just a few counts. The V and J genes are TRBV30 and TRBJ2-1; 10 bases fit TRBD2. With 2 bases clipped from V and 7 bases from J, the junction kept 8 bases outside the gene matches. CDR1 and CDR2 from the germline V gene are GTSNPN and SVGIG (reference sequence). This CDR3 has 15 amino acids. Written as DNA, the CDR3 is TGTGCCTGGAGTAAATTAGCGGGGGGAGGTAATGAGCAGTTCTTC. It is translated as CAWSKLAGGGNEQFF. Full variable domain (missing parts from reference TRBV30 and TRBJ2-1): SQTIHQWPATLVQPVGSPLSLECTVEGTSNPNLYWYRQAAGRGLQLLFYSVGIGQISSEVPQNLSASRPQDRQFILSSKKLLLSDSGFYLCAWSKLAGGGNEQFFGPGTRLTVL.